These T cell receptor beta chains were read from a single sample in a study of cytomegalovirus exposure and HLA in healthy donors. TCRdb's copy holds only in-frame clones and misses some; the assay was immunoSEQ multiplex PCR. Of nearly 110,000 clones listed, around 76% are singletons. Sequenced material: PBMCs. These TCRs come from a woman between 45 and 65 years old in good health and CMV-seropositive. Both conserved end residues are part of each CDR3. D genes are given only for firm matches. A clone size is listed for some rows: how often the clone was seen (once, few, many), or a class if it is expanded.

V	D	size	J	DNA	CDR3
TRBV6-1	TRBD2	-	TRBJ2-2	TGTGCCAGCAGCGAAGCGGGGGGGCTTTCCGGGGAGCTGTTTTTT	CASSEAGGLSGELFF
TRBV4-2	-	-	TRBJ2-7	TGTGCCAGCAGCCAAGAAAGGGGCCAGAACTACGAGCAGTACTTC	CASSQERGQNYEQYF
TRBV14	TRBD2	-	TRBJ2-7	TGTGCCAGCAGCCAAGACCATCGGGGACTAGTTTATCCCAACGAGCAGTACTTC	CASSQDHRGLVYPNEQYF
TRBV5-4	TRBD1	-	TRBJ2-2	TGTGCCAGCAGGAGACAGGGGGCTAACACCGGGGAGCTGTTTTTT	CASRRQGANTGELFF
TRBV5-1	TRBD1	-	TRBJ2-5	TGCGCCAGTAGGGGACAGACGTACCAAGAGACCCAGTACTTC	CASRGQTYQETQYF
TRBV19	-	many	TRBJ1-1	TGTGCCAGTAGTCCGATGGGACACCGGTCTGAAGCTTTCTTT	CASSPMGHRSEAFF
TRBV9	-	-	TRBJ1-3	TGTGCCAGCAGCGTAGAGGACGGGGGGCTTAACACCATATATTTT	CASSVEDGGLNTIYF
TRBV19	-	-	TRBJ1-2	TGTGCCAGCGGCGGGGCCAGGGAAGGAGCCTATGGCTACACCTTC	CASGGAREGAYGYTF
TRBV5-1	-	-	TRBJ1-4	TGCGCCAGCAGAGCAGGGCTTTCTGAAAAACTGTTTTTT	CASRAGLSEKLFF
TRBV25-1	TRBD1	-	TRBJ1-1	TGTGCCAGCAAAACCAGTCCCGGGACAGGGGGGGACACTGAAGCTTTCTTT	CASKTSPGTGGDTEAFF
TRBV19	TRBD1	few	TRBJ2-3	TGTGCCGGTTCCTTTGTCTGGGACAGCAGCACAGATACGCAGTATTTT	CAGSFVWDSSTDTQYF
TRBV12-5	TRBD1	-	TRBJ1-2	TGTGCTAGTGGTTTGGAGTCTACAGGGGGCTATGGCTACACCTTC	CASGLESTGGYGYTF
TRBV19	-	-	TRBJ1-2	TGTGCCAGTAGTATAAACGGGATCCTCCCTGGCTACACCTTC	CASSINGILPGYTF
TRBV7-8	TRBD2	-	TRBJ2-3	TGTGCCAGCAGCTCCGGACTAGCGGGGGGTCGCACAGATACGCAGTATTTT	CASSSGLAGGRTDTQYF
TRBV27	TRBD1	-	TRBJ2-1	TGTGCCAGCAGCCGTTACGCCGGGACAGGGGGTGTCAATGAGCAGTTCTTC	CASSRYAGTGGVNEQFF
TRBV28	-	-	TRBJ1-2	TGTGCCAGCACAAGACAGGATGACTATGGCTACACCTTC	CASTRQDDYGYTF
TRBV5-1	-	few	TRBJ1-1	TGCGCCAGCAGCTATGGGGCTGACACTGAAGCTTTCTTT	CASSYGADTEAFF
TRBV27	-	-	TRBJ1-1	TGTGCCAGCAGTTTATACGGGGCTGAAGCTTTCTTT	CASSLYGAEAFF
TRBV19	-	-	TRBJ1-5	TGTGCCAGTAGTATAAGTGACAATTACAATCAGCCCCAGCATTTT	CASSISDNYNQPQHF
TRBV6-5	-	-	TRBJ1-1	TGTGCCAGCAGTTGGATGAGGGTAGGGTTCGTCACTGAAGCTTTCTTT	CASSWMRVGFVTEAFF
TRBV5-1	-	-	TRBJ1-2	TGCGCCAGCAGCTTGTCCCCATCTGAAAACAGGGCGGATGGCTACACCTTC	CASSLSPSENRADGYTF
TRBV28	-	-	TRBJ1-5	TGTGCCAGCACCCTCTTAGGGGGACCCCTACGGCATTTT	CASTLLGGPLRHF
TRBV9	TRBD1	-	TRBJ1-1	TGTGCCAGCAGCGCGGGACAGGGAAGATTTAACACTGAAGCTTTCTTT	CASSAGQGRFNTEAFF
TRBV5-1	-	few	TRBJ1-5	TGCGCCAGTAAACAGGACCCCCAACGCAATCAGCCCCAGCATTTT	CASKQDPQRNQPQHF
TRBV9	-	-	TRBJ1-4	TGTGCCAGCAGCGACACCACTAATGAAAAACTGTTTTTT	CASSDTTNEKLFF
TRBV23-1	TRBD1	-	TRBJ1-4	TGCGCCAGCAGTCAATCGACCTTAGTCGGACAGGGGGGTGAAAAACTGTTTTTT	CASSQSTLVGQGGEKLFF
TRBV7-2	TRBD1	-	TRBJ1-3	TGTGCCAGCAGTTCAACCGGGACAGGGGGAAACACCATATATTTT	CASSSTGTGGNTIYF
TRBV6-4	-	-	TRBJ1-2	TGTGCCAGCAGTGACTCGAGAGGGGGGGCCGATGGCTACACCTTC	CASSDSRGGADGYTF
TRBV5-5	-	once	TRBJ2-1	TGTGCCAGCAGCTTGGAGGGACTCTACAATGAGCAGTTCTTC	CASSLEGLYNEQFF
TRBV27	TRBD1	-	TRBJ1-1	TGTGCCAGCAGCCCTTCGCCAGACAGGGCCACTGAAGCTTTCTTT	CASSPSPDRATEAFF
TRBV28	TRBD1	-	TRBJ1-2	TGTGCCAGCACTCCCTCCACTCAGGGGGCGGTTGGCTACACCTTC	CASTPSTQGAVGYTF
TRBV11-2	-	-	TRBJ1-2	TGTGCCAGCAGCCAATTAAATCCGGACAGACACTATGGCTACACCTTC	CASSQLNPDRHYGYTF
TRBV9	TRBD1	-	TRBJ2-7	TGTGCCAGCAGCGTAGGAACGGGACAGGGGGCCCACGAGCAGTACTTC	CASSVGTGQGAHEQYF
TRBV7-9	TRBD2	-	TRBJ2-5	TGTGCCAGCAGCTTACAGCGGGGGGGCCTAGGAGAGACCCAGTACTTC	CASSLQRGGLGETQYF
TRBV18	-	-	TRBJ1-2	TGTGCCAGCTCACCCCAAGGAGGGGTCCGGGGCTATGGCTACACCTTC	CASSPQGGVRGYGYTF
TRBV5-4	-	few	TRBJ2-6	TGTGCCAGCAGCTCGGGGAACACCCTTGGGGCCAACGTCCTGACTTTC	CASSSGNTLGANVLTF
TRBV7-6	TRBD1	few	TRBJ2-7	TGTGCCAGCAGCGCCAGTGGGACAGGGGCCTACGAGCAGTACTTC	CASSASGTGAYEQYF
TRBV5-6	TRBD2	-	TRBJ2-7	TGTGCCAGCAGCTTGGGACTAGCCAGCTACGAGCAGTACTTC	CASSLGLASYEQYF
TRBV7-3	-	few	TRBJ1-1	TGTGCCAGCAGCTTGTACAGAGGGAATGAAGCTTTCTTT	CASSLYRGNEAFF
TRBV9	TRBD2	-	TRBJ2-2	TGTGCCAGCAGCCCCTCAGGACTAGCGGGGGGGCAATATTTAGGAGGGGAGCTGTTTTTT	CASSPSGLAGGQYLGGELFF
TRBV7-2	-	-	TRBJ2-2	TGTGCCAGCAGCTTAGTGGTGACAGCGAACACCGGGGAGCTGTTTTTT	CASSLVVTANTGELFF
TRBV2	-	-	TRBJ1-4	TGTGCCAGCATGAGGGACACTCATAATGAAAAACTGTTTTTT	CASMRDTHNEKLFF